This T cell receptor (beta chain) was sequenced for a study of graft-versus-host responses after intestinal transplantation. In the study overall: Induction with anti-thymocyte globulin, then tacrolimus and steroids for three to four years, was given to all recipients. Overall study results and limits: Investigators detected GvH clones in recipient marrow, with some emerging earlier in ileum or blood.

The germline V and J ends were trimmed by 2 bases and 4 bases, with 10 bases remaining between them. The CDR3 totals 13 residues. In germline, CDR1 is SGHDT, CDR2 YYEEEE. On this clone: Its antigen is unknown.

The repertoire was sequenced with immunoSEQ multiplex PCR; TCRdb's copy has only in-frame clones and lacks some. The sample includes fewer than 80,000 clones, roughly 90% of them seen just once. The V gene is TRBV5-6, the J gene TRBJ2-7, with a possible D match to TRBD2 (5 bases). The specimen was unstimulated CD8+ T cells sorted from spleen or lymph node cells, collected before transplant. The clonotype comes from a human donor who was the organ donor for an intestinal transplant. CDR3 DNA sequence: TGTGCCAGCAGCTTACCGGGAACGTACGAGCAGTACTTC. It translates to CASSLPGTYEQYF. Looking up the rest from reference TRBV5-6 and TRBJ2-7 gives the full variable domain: DAGVTQSPTHLIKTRGQQVTLRCSPKSGHDTVSWYQQALGQGPQFIFQYYEEEERQRGNFPDRFSGHQFPNYSSELNVNALLLGDSALYLCASSLPGTYEQYFGPGTRLTVT.